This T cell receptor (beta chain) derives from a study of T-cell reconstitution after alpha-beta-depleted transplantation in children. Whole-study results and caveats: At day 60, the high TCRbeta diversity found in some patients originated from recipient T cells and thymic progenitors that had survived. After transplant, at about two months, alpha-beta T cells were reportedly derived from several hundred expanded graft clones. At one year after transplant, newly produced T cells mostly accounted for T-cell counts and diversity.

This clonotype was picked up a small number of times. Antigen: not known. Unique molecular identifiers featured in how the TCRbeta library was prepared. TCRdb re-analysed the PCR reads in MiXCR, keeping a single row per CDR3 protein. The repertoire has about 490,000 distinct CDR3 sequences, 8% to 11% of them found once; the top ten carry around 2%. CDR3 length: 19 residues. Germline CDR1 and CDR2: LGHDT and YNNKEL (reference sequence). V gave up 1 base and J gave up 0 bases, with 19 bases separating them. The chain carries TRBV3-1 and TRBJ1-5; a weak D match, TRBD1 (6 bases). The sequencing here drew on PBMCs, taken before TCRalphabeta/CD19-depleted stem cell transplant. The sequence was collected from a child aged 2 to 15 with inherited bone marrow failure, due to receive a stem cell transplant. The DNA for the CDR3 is TGTGCCAGCAGCCAAGTACAGGGAGGGAAAGACGATAGCAATCAGCCCCAGCATTTT. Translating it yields CASSQVQGGKDDSNQPQHF. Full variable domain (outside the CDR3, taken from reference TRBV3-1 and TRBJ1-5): DTAVSQTPKYLVTQMGNDKSIKCEQNLGHDTMYWYKQDSKKFLKIMFSYNNKELIINETVPNRFSPKSPDKAHLNLHINSLELGDSAVYFCASSQVQGGKDDSNQPQHFGDGTRLSIL.